Below are 9 T cell receptor beta chains sequenced from a single sample in a study of vaccination effects on CD4 cells after COVID-19. Their antigen targets remain unknown. Subsequent to a culture period of about ten days, CD4+ T cells were isolated. As their vaccination, participants received two doses of either BNT162b2 or mRNA-1273. Sequenced by immunoSEQ multiplex PCR; TCRdb stores in-frame clones only, minus some. The sample records 40,000 to 50,000 clones, 60% to 75% being singletons. The specimen was CD4+ T cells from PBMCs cultured without peptide, collected after COVID-19 vaccination. The receptors come from a human donor who received a COVID-19 vaccine.

The chain joins TRBV2 to TRBJ1-3; D uncertain. V lost 3 bases and J 4 bases, leaving 13 bases between the germline ends. Germline CDR1 is SNHLY and CDR2 is FYNNEI. The CDR3 runs to 15 residues. DNA for the CDR3: TGTGCCAGCAGTGACGGCAGGCTGTACGGAAACACCATATATTTT. It specifies CASSDGRLYGNTIYF.

This chain links TRBV6-5 with TRBJ1-1; D gene uncertain. The CDR3 sequence is 14 residues long. Germline V gene lookup returns CDR1 MNHEY and CDR2 SVGAGI. V lost 4 bases, J lost 0 bases, and 9 bases lay in between. The CDR3 here is CASSSPLMNTEAFF. CDR3 nucleotide sequence: TGTGCCAGCAGTTCCCCCCTCATGAACACTGAAGCTTTCTTT.

This clone was seen a few times. The V and J genes are TRBV30 and TRBJ2-1; weak D call: TRBD2 (6 bases). Germline loops: CDR1 GTSNPN, CDR2 SVGIG (reference sequence). The CDR3 totals 12 residues. V was cut by 0 bases and J by 9 bases, with 9 bases left in between. CDR3 DNA: TGTGCCTGGAGTGTAGCTAGCGTTGAGCAGTTCTTC. Translating it yields CAWSVASVEQFF.

This clone was observed once. The CDR3 sequence: CASRDRGSGGREQFF. The CDR3 DNA follows: TGTGCCAGCCGAGACCGGGGTAGCGGGGGTCGTGAGCAGTTCTTC. V usage is TRBV6-4 and J usage is TRBJ2-1, with TRBD2 matching 9 bases. The germline V gene encodes CDR1 MRHNA and CDR2 SNTAGT. The CDR3 extends over 15 amino acids. J gave up 9 bases and V 8 bases, and 14 bases lay outside the gene matches.

In the case of this clone: The junction and the germline gene differ at one end; a read error may be behind it. This chain connects TRBV27 to TRBJ1-1, with a possible D match to TRBD1 (6 bases). In germline, CDR1 is MNHEY, CDR2 SMNVEV (reference sequence). The CDR3 sequence is 13 residues long. The CDR3 coding sequence is TGTGCCAGCAGTACCCGGGACACGCTACTCCAAATCTTT. Protein: CASSTRDTLLQIF.

This clone has just a few counts. V usage is TRBV27 and J usage is TRBJ2-1; D not certain. The V and J ends lost 4 bases and 7 bases respectively, with 5 bases between them. Per germline, CDR1 MNHEY and CDR2 SMNVEV (reference sequence). CDR3 length: 11 amino acids. The CDR3 region has the DNA TGTGCCAGCAGTTACCTTAATGAGCAGTTCTTC. Translating it yields CASSYLNEQFF.

This clone was counted a single time. This sequence joins TRBV5-5 and TRBJ1-5; 7 nucleotides match TRBD1. This CDR3 is built from 16 residues. The germline CDR1 and CDR2 sequences are SGHKS and YYEKEE (reference sequence). The V segment lost 1 base and the J segment 0 bases; nucleotides outside the gene matches: 4. The CDR3 loop reads CASSLWDSNSNQPQHF. The CDR3 coding sequence is TGTGCCAGCAGCTTGTGGGACAGCAATAGCAATCAGCCCCAGCATTTT.

This clone was observed a handful of times. The J gene is TRBJ1-5, the V gene TRBV2; TRBD1 is a possible D gene (5 bases). This CDR3 is built from 15 residues. Germline V gene lookup returns CDR1 SNHLY and CDR2 FYNNEI. Trimming left V 4 bases short and J 1 base short, with 11 bases between. CDR3 bases: TGTGCCAGCAGTGGGCAGGGTTTGAGCAATCAGCCCCAGCATTTT. This encodes CASSGQGLSNQPQHF.

The J gene is TRBJ2-5, the V gene TRBV7-2; 7 bases map to TRBD2. This CDR3 comprises 14 residues. The V gene's germline CDR1 is SGHTA and CDR2 FQGNSA. J lost 4 bases, V lost 5 bases, and 7 bases had no gene match. The CDR3 spells CASSPAGQGETQYF. DNA for the CDR3: TGTGCCAGCAGCCCAGCGGGGCAGGGAGAGACCCAGTACTTC.